This T cell receptor beta chain was sequenced during a study of OX40 agonist ivuxolimab in advanced cancers. TCRdb keeps only in-frame clones here, not all; method: immunoSEQ multiplex PCR. The table lists around 62,000 clones, around nine tenths of them singletons, with 1.1% in the top ten. Sequenced here: CD4+ or CD8+ T cells sorted from blood, sampled in a trial of the OX40 agonist ivuxolimab. The receptor comes from an adult with an advanced solid tumor such as melanoma, head and neck, liver or kidney cancer.

CDR3 nucleotide sequence: TGCGCCAGCAGCCCCGACGGAAACTCTGGAAACACCATATATTTT. It encodes CASSPDGNSGNTIYF. The chain couples TRBV10-1 to TRBJ1-3; D is unresolved. Trimming took 6 bases from V and 0 from J, leaving 12 bases between them. Germline CDR1 reads WNHNN; CDR2 reads SYGVQD (reference sequence). This CDR3 is built from 15 residues.